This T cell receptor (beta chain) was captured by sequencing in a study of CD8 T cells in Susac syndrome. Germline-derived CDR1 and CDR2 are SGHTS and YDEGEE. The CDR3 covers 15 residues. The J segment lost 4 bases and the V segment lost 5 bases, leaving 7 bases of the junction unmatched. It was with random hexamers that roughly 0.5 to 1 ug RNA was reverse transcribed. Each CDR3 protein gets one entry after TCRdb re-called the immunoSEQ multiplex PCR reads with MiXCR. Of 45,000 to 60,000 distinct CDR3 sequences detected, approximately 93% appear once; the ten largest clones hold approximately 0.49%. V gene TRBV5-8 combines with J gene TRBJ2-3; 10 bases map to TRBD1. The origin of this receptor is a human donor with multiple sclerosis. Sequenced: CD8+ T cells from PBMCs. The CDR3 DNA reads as TGTGCCAGCAGTCCGGGACAGGGGTCTCCAGATACGCAGTATTTT. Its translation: CASSPGQGSPDTQYF.